The 5 T cell receptor beta chains presented below share a single source sample, sequenced in a study of cytomegalovirus exposure and HLA in healthy donors. PCR was performed using 60 Vbeta and 13 Jbeta primers. Some clones are missing from TCRdb's copy, which holds only in-frame ones; the method was immunoSEQ multiplex PCR. The data hold about 260,000 clones, with around four fifths observed a single time. The sample taken for sequencing was PBMCs. These receptors were taken from a woman in her 40s in good health and CMV-seropositive.

The chain has TRBV29-1 and TRBJ2-7, with a tentative D call TRBD2 (5 bases). This CDR3 contains 12 residues. Looked up from germline, CDR1 is SQVTM and CDR2 is ANQGSEA. Trimming left V 4 bases short and J 5 bases short, with 12 bases between. CDR3 bases: TGCAGCGTTGTCACAGAGGGAAACGAGCAGTACTTC. Protein product: CSVVTEGNEQYF.

The chain uses TRBV4-2 and TRBJ1-2, with 10 bases fitting TRBD1. V lost 4 bases, J lost 6 bases, and 5 bases stayed unmatched. From germline, CDR1 is LGHNA and CDR2 YNFKEQ. The CDR3 sequence is 14 residues long. In nucleotides, the CDR3 is TGTGCCAGCAGCCGGCAGGACAGGGGGGATGGCTACACCTTC. Protein sequence: CASSRQDRGDGYTF.

CDR3 bases: TGTGCCAGCAGTCCTGCGGGACCTGAGAACACTGAAGCTTTCTTT. Encoded protein: CASSPAGPENTEAFF. V is TRBV28 and J is TRBJ1-1; D perhaps matches TRBD1 (5 bases). Trimming removed 5 bases from V and 1 base from J, with 14 bases in between. The CDR3 length is 15 residues. Germline V gene sequence: CDR1 MDHEN, CDR2 SYDVKM.

The chain has TRBV30 and TRBJ1-1, with D possibly being TRBD1 (5 bases). The CDR3 covers 12 residues. The germline CDR1 and CDR2 sequences are GTSNPN and SVGIG (reference sequence). Trimming took off 5 bases at V and 5 bases at J, with 12 bases between the two ends. The chain's CDR3 is CAWGGEWTEAFF. In DNA form, the CDR3 reads TGTGCCTGGGGGGGGGAGTGGACTGAAGCTTTCTTT.

The V gene is TRBV28, the J gene TRBJ1-5, with D uncertain. The V gene's germline CDR1 is MDHEN and CDR2 SYDVKM. V was trimmed by 2 bases and J by 7 bases, leaving 18 bases between them. The CDR3 is 16 residues long. The CDR3, as DNA: TGTGCCAGCAGTTTAGGTGGCGGCTTAACCTACCAGCCCCAGCATTTT. Translation: CASSLGGGLTYQPQHF.